One and the same sample provided the 3 T cell receptor beta chains below, sequenced in a study of cytomegalovirus exposure and HLA in healthy donors. Researchers ran the PCR with 60 Vbeta and 13 Jbeta primers. Assay used: immunoSEQ multiplex PCR; TCRdb lists only in-frame clones, some missing. Among approximately 100,000 clones listed, approximately 9% were seen once. The sequencing input was PBMCs. The receptors originated from a man over 45 in good health and CMV-seropositive.

The chain recombines TRBV28 with TRBJ1-5; D call uncertain. The V gene's germline CDR1 is MDHEN and CDR2 SYDVKM. Trimming pared 5 bases from V and 9 bases from J, leaving 17 bases between. This CDR3 has 14 residues. CDR3 sequence reads: CASSPIPTNLPQHF. The CDR3 DNA sequence: TGTGCCAGCAGTCCTATACCAACTAATTTGCCCCAGCATTTT.

The rearrangement links TRBV5-3 to TRBJ1-3; D perhaps matches TRBD1 (6 bases). TRBV5-3 is given ORF status, its function remaining uncertain. V dropped 0 bases and J dropped 9 bases, with 22 bases sitting between them. This CDR3 contains 17 residues. The CDR3, as DNA: TGTGCCAGAAGCTTGGACCACAAACAGGGTACCGTGGGCACCATATATTTT. Translated, it gives CARSLDHKQGTVGTIYF.

In its sample, this clone was seen a few times. The chain recombines TRBV5-1 with TRBJ2-1; 8 nucleotides agree with TRBD2. CDR1 is SGHRS, CDR2 YFSETQ, per germline. The J segment lost 0 bases and the V segment lost 0 bases, leaving 11 bases of the junction unmatched. The CDR3 contains 19 residues. CDR3 sequence: CASSLVGTRTLSSYNEQFF. The CDR3 coding sequence is TGCGCCAGCAGCTTGGTAGGGACTAGGACCCTTAGCTCCTACAATGAGCAGTTCTTC.